The T cell receptor (beta chain) under discussion was sequenced for a study of naive and memory T cell subsets. The study's findings and limits: Potentially, T cell activation and differentiation skew this RNA-based measurement.

Amplification of ligated cDNA took four PCR rounds with SP2 and nested alpha and beta constant primers. Blood and skin TCR RNA was reverse transcribed with alpha and beta constant primers. TCRdb independently ran MiXCR on the 5' RACE reads; one entry per CDR3 protein. The sample holds more than 50,000 distinct CDR3 sequences; under 8.5% are singletons and the top ten take 9% to 10%. This clonotype has at least ten counts. Its antigen is not identified. A UMI-containing oligonucleotide was joined by 3' ligation to the TCR cDNA template. Whole-blood samples were more than 2 ml of peripheral blood from healthy adult volunteers. Reverse transcription used DNase-treated unsorted total RNA, aiming for roughly 1 to 1000 ng. The CDR3 has 13 amino acids. Trimming shortened V by 9 bases and J by 1 base, and 11 bases separated the two germline ends. Germline CDR1 reads SNHLY; CDR2 reads FYNNEI.

The TCR sequence derives from a male donor in good health. The chain links TRBV2 to TRBJ2-3; possibly TRBD2 for D (5 bases). CDR3 bases: TGTGCCAGGAGGGTTTCCGGCACAGATACGCAGTATTTT. Protein: CARRVSGTDTQYF.